A selection of T cell receptor beta chains follows, all from one sample in a study of identical twins. TCRdb fed the 5' RACE reads into MiXCR, producing one record per CDR3 protein. The sample has a few hundred thousand distinct CDR3 sequences, 6.5% to 9.5% seen once. This sample was shared with a second study, whose subject was yellow fever vaccine responses in identical twins.

Sequencing was done on a sample of CD8+ T cells sorted from blood. The receptor set was obtained from a woman under 30 in good health. Both conserved end residues are part of each CDR3. A D gene is named only where the DNA matches it firmly. Part of the rows lack a size; the others show once, few, many or a class for expanded clones.

J gene | CDR3 length | V gene | D gene | clone size | CDR3 DNA | CDR3 protein
TRBJ2-1 | 16 | TRBV29-1 | NA | many | TGCAGCGTTGAAAGCACCATTAGGAGGTTTTACAATGAGCAGTTCTTC | CSVESTIRRFYNEQFF
TRBJ2-1 | 14 | TRBV11-2 | NA | NA | TGTGCCAGCAGCGTCTTCACTTTGGCGGGTGAGCAGTTCTTC | CASSVFTLAGEQFF
TRBJ2-7 | 14 | TRBV20-1 | TRBD2 | NA | TGCAGTGTCATAGCGGGAGGGCCATCCTACGAGCAGTACTTC | CSVIAGGPSYEQYF
TRBJ2-7 | 16 | TRBV7-9 | TRBD2 | NA | TGTGCCAGCAGCGCACCTAGCGGGGGGCTCCCCTACGAGCAGTACTTC | CASSAPSGGLPYEQYF
TRBJ2-1 | 14 | TRBV28 | NA | NA | TGTGCCAGCAAAGGGGCCAGCAATCACAATGAGCAGTTCTTC | CASKGASNHNEQFF
TRBJ2-5 | 14 | TRBV6-5 | NA | many | TGTGCCAGCAGTTACACGGCAGGGGGGGAGACCCAGTACTTC | CASSYTAGGETQYF
TRBJ2-1 | 17 | TRBV30 | TRBD2 | once | TGTGCCTGGAGCTCCTTGGGAGGGAAAAATGCCTACAATGAGCAGTTCTTC | CAWSSLGGKNAYNEQFF
TRBJ2-1 | 16 | TRBV14 | NA | NA | TGTGCCAGCAGCCAAAACCCCCAGGGAGCTTACAATGAGCAGTTCTTC | CASSQNPQGAYNEQFF
TRBJ2-3 | 16 | TRBV3-1 | TRBD1 | few | TGTGCCAGCAGCCAACTCGGACAGGAGAGCACAGATACGCAGTATTTT | CASSQLGQESTDTQYF
TRBJ1-5 | 13 | TRBV5-6 | TRBD1 | many | TGTGCCAGCAGCCGGACAGGGGATCAGCCCCAGCATTTT | CASSRTGDQPQHF
TRBJ1-6 | 13 | TRBV20-1 | NA | NA | TGCAGTGCTAGAGACGAGAGGGGGTCACCCCTCCACTTT | CSARDERGSPLHF
TRBJ1-1 | 15 | TRBV20-1 | TRBD1 | NA | TGCAGTGCTAGAGATCCGTCGACAGGGGACACTGAAGCTTTCTTT | CSARDPSTGDTEAFF
TRBJ2-7 | 16 | TRBV27 | TRBD2 | NA | TGTGCCAGCAGTCTCGGACTAGCGGGGAACTACGGGGAGCAGTACTTC | CASSLGLAGNYGEQYF
TRBJ2-7 | 13 | TRBV12-3/TRBV12-4 | NA | many | TGTGCCAGCAGTTTAGGTGGTGACAACGAGCAGTACTTC | CASSLGGDNEQYF
TRBJ2-2 | 12 | TRBV29-1 | NA | many | TGCAGCGGGGACGCGGGCACCGGGGAGCTGTTTTTT | CSGDAGTGELFF
TRBJ2-1 | 15 | TRBV7-9 | TRBD2 | many | TGTGCCAGCAGCTTACTAGCGGAAACCTACAATGAGCAGTTCTTC | CASSLLAETYNEQFF
TRBJ2-2 | 13 | TRBV20-1 | NA | few | TGCAGTGCCACCAAACCGAACACCGGGGAGCTGTTTTTT | CSATKPNTGELFF
TRBJ2-7 | 15 | TRBV4-3 | NA | NA | TGCGCCAGCAGCCAAGCGGCAGGTGAACACTACGAGCAGTACTTC | CASSQAAGEHYEQYF
TRBJ2-7 | 14 | TRBV6-2/TRBV6-3 | TRBD2 | NA | TGTGCCAGCAGTTACCAGCGGGATGTCTACGAGCAGTACTTC | CASSYQRDVYEQYF
TRBJ2-1 | 15 | TRBV11-2 | TRBD1 | NA | TGTGCCAGCAGCTCAAGACAGGGGATGGACAATGAGCAGTTCTTC | CASSSRQGMDNEQFF